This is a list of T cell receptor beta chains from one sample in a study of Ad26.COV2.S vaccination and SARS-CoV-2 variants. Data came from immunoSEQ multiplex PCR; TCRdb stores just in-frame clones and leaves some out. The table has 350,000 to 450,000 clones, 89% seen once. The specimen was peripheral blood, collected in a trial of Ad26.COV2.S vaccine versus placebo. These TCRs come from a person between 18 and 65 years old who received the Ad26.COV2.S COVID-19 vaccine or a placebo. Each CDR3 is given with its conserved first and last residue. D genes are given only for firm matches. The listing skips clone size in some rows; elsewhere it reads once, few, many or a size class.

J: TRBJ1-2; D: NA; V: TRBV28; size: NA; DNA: TGTGCCAGCAGTTCGACTAACTATGGCTACACCTTC; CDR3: CASSSTNYGYTF
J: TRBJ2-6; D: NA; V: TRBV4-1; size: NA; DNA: TGCGCCAGCAGCCCCCTGGGGGCAGGGGGGGATCCTCCCCACGGGGCCAACGTCCTGACTTTC; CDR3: CASSPLGAGGDPPHGANVLTF
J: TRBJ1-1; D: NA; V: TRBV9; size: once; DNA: TGTGCCAGCAGCGCCCGGGAGGGGGGAACGAACACTGAAGCTTTCTTT; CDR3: CASSAREGGTNTEAFF
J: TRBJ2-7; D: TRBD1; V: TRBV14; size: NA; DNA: TGTGCCAGCAGCCAAGATTTTGGGACAGACGCTGAGCAGTACTTC; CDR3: CASSQDFGTDAEQYF
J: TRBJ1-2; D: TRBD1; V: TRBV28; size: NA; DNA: TGTGCCAGCAGTTTCGTCGGGACAGGGTACTATGGCTACACCTTC; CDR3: CASSFVGTGYYGYTF
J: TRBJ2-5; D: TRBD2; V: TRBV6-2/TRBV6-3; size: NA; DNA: TGTGCCAGCAGTACGGGACTAGCCCAAGAGACCCAGTACTTC; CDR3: CASSTGLAQETQYF
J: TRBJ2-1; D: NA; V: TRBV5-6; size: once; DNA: TGTGCCAGCAGCTCGTACCTGTATGGGAGCGCCTACAATGAGCAGTTCTTC; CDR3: CASSSYLYGSAYNEQFF
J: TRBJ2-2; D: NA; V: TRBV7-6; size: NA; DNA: TGTGCCAGCAGCTTAACTAGCACCCCAGACGGGGAGCTGTTTTTT; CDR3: CASSLTSTPDGELFF
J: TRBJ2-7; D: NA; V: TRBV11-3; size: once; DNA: TGTGCCAGCAGCTTAGGGAGCACAGGGCGGTACGAGCAGTACTTC; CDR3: CASSLGSTGRYEQYF
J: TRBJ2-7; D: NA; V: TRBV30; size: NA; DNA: TGTGCCTGGAGGGGCTTAGGGTCCTCCTACGAGCAGTACTTC; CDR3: CAWRGLGSSYEQYF
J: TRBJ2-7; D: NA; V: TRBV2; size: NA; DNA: TGTGCCAGCAGTGATCGGGCAGGGGCCTACGAGCAGTACTTC; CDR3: CASSDRAGAYEQYF
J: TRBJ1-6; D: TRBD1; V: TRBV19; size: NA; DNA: TGTGCCAGTAGTATGGTGGGGACAGGGGATTCACCCCTCCACTTT; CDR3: CASSMVGTGDSPLHF
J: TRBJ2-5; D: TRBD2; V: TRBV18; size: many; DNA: TGTGCCAGCTCCCCGACTAGCGGGAGCGGAGAGACCCAGTACTTC; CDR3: CASSPTSGSGETQYF
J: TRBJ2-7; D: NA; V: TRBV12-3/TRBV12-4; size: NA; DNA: TGTGCCAGCAGTTTATCGGGCTACGAGCAGTACTTC; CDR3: CASSLSGYEQYF
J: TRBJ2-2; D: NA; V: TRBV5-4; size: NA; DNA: TGTGCCAGCAGCTTGCAGGTGGGGCGGGACCGGGAGCTGTTTTTT; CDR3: CASSLQVGRDRELFF
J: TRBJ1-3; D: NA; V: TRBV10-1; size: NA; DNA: TGCGCCAGCAGTCCGGACGCCAACACCATATATTTT; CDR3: CASSPDANTIYF
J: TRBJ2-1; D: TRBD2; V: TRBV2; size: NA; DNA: TGTGCCAGCAGTCGGACTAGCGGGAGTAATGAGCAGTTCTTC; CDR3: CASSRTSGSNEQFF
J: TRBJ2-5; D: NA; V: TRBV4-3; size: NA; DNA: TGCGCCAGCAGCCAAGATCGGCGGGGAATAGAGACCCAGTACTTC; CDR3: CASSQDRRGIETQYF
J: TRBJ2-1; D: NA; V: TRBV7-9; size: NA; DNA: TGTGCCAGCGACATAACTTCTCGGGGGACCTCCTACAATGAGCAGTTCTTC; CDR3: CASDITSRGTSYNEQFF
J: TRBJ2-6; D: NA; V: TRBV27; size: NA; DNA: TGTGCCGCCCGGGGGTCTGGGGCCAACGTCCTGACTTTC; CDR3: CAARGSGANVLTF
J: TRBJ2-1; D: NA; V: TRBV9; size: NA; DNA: TGTGCCAGCAGCGTAGACAGCCAACCCAGAGAGCAGTTCTTC; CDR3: CASSVDSQPREQFF
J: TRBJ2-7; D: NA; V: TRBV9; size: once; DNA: TGTGCCAGCAGCGAGACTAGATGGTCCGAGCAGTACTTC; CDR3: CASSETRWSEQYF
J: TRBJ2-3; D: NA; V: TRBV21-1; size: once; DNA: TGTGCCAGCAGCACAGGGGGCAGACTTGCAGATACGCAGTATTTT; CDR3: CASSTGGRLADTQYF
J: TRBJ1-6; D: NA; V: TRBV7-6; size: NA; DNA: TGTGCCAGCAGCTTAGGAGTAGGGATCGGTTCAGGCAATTCACCCCTCCACTTT; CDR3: CASSLGVGIGSGNSPLHF
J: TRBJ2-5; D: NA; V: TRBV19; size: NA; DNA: TGTGCCAGTAGTAATAGCGACCTTCAAGAGACCCAGTACTTC; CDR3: CASSNSDLQETQYF